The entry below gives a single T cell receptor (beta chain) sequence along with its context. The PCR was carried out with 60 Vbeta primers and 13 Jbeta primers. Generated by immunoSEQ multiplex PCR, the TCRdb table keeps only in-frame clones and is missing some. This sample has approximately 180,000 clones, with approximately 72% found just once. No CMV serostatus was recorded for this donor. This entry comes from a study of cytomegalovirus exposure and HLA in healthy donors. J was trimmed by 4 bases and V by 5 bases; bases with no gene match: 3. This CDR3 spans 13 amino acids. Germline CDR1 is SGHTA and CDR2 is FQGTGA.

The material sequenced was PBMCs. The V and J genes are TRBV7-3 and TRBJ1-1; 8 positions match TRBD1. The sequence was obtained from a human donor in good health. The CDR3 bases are TGTGCCAGCAGCAACAGGGGGAGCACTGAAGCTTTCTTT. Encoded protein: CASSNRGSTEAFF.